This TCR beta chain was recorded in a study of lymphopenia after photon versus proton radiotherapy. Study-wide results and limits: After lymphocyte nadir, photon-treated repertoires showed oligoclonal expansion, especially CD8+ Temra. Larger post-nadir TCR diversity loss correlated inversely with survival in deceased patients. Proton therapy kept repertoires fairly stable, unlike photons, which gained effector/memory cells.

In the case of this clone: The antigen is unknown.

J lost 5 bases, V lost 2 bases, and 11 bases had no gene match. Per germline, CDR1 SGHNT and CDR2 YYREEE (reference sequence). The CDR3 covers 17 residues. Using immunoSEQ multiplex PCR, the repertoire was profiled, and TCRdb retains in-frame clones only, with some absent. The data show more than 70,000 clones, with over 70% seen just once and more than 1.2% held by the top ten. The sequence derives from a man between 60 and 75 years old with pancreatic cancer. Sample: peripheral blood, taken from a patient treated with proton-based radiotherapy. This chain links TRBV5-4 with TRBJ2-1; TRBD1 matches at 9 bases. The CDR3 region is CASSFPPGQGINNEQFF. CDR3 sequence (DNA): TGTGCCAGCAGCTTTCCCCCCGGACAGGGGATAAACAATGAGCAGTTCTTC.